Listed here are 21 T cell receptor beta chains from one sample, sequenced in a study of patients and donors after allogeneic stem cell transplantation. TCRdb re-called the RT-PCR reads with MiXCR, one entry per CDR3 protein. The sample holds around 150,000 distinct CDR3 sequences, roughly two fifths seen once. Sample: blood, either unsorted or a sorted T cell fraction (not recorded which). The receptors shown here come from a human donor who was either an allogeneic HSCT recipient or a stem cell or donor lymphocyte infusion donor (not recorded which). It is not recorded whose cells these are; they may come from a transplant donor.

This chain connects TRBV24-1 to TRBJ1-5, with no clear D. Trimming cost V 4 bases and J 0 bases, with 6 bases left between them. Germline CDR1 is KGHDR and CDR2 is SFDVKD. The CDR3 spans 14 residues. The CDR3 coding sequence is TGTGCCACCAGTGACGGGGTTAGCAATCAGCCCCAGCATTTT. Its protein product is CATSDGVSNQPQHF.

The chain is built from TRBV6-1 and TRBJ2-1; D remains unclear. Germline V lookup: CDR1 MNHNS, CDR2 SASEGT. The CDR3 loop spans 12 amino acids. V dropped 5 bases and J dropped 6 bases, with 8 bases sitting between them. CDR3 in amino acids: CASSPPLNEQFF. The CDR3 nucleotides read TGTGCCAGCAGTCCGCCCCTCAATGAGCAGTTCTTC.

To note about this clonotype: One junction end does not reproduce the germline sequence, and a read error may be involved. This sequence joins TRBV14 and TRBJ2-1; D remains unclear. This CDR3 comprises 14 residues. Germline V CDR1 and CDR2: SGHDN, FVKESK. In nucleotides, the CDR3 is TGTGCCAGCAGCAAAGACCGGGCGAACAATGAGCAGTTCTTC. This translates into CASSKDRANNEQFF.

The rearrangement links TRBV5-1 to TRBJ2-1, with a weak D call TRBD1 (6 bases). V was clipped by 2 bases and J by 11 bases, with 8 bases between them. The CDR3 has 11 residues. The germline V gene has CDR1 SGHRS and CDR2 YFSETQ. The CDR3, as DNA: TGCGCCAGCAGCTTACAGGGTAAGCAGTTCTTC. It is translated as CASSLQGKQFF.

The gene calls are TRBV12-3 or TRBV12-4 and TRBJ1-5; D is undetermined. The CDR3 runs to 13 residues. V was shortened by 4 bases and J by 3 bases, with 7 bases between the two germline ends. The CDR3: CASSSGLNQPQHF. CDR3 DNA sequence: TGTGCCAGCAGTTCGGGCCTCAATCAGCCCCAGCATTTT.

V and J are TRBV14 and TRBJ2-5; no firm D call. This CDR3 is 13 amino acids long. With 0 bases removed from V and 1 base from J, the gap between germline ends came to 3 bases. CDR1 is SGHDN and CDR2 is FVKESK in the germline V gene. CDR3 DNA sequence: TGTGCCAGCAGCCAAGAACTCCAAGAGACCCAGTACTTC. Residues: CASSQELQETQYF.

This clonotype appeared a single time. This chain links TRBV20-1 with TRBJ2-7; D is undetermined. Germline CDR1 is DFQATT and CDR2 is SNEGSKA (reference sequence). V shed 8 bases and J shed 2 bases, with 13 bases lying between them. The CDR3 consists of 12 residues. CDR3 bases: TGCAGTATTTTTCAGTCTACCTACGAGCAGTACGTC. Its translation is CSIFQSTYEQYV.

This sequence joins TRBV3-1 and TRBJ1-4; D remains unclear. V dropped 4 bases and J dropped 8 bases, with 8 bases sitting between them. CDR3 size: 12 residues. Germline V gene data show CDR1 as LGHDT and CDR2 as YNNKEL (reference sequence). The CDR3 DNA is TGTGCCAGCAGCCCGAACGGGGAAAAACTGTTTTTT. Its protein is CASSPNGEKLFF.

The CDR3 loop reads CSASLAGGNYEQYV. The DNA for the CDR3 is TGCAGTGCTAGTCTGGCGGGGGGAAATTACGAGCAGTACGTC. The chain is built from TRBV20-1 and TRBJ2-7; 8 bases agree with TRBD2. The ends lost 3 bases at V and 4 bases at J; junction bases unmatched: 8. This CDR3 region has 14 residues. The germline gives CDR1 DFQATT, CDR2 SNEGSKA (reference sequence).

The chain employs TRBV29-1 and TRBJ2-3, with 9 bases aligning to TRBD1. Trimming cost V 5 bases and J 2 bases; bases outside gene matches: 2. Germline lookup yields CDR1 SQVTM and CDR2 ANQGSEA. This CDR3 has 13 residues. The CDR3 DNA is TGCAGCGTTCGACAGGGGGTCACAGATACGCAGTATTTT. Translation gives CSVRQGVTDTQYF.

In its sample, this clonotype was seen a few times. The chain joins TRBV12-3 or TRBV12-4 to TRBJ1-4; D possibly corresponds to TRBD1 (6 bases). The CDR3 has 16 residues. V shed 2 bases and J shed 6 bases, with 16 bases lying between them. The CDR3: CASSLTLRGGHEKLFF. The CDR3, as DNA: TGTGCCAGCAGTTTAACTCTCCGCGGGGGCCATGAAAAACTGTTTTTT.

The chain combines TRBV12-3 or TRBV12-4 with TRBJ1-3, with TRBD1 matching 8 bases. The CDR3 runs 16 residues. V shed 7 bases, J shed 4 bases, and the junction held 12 bases outside the gene matches. CDR3 DNA sequence: TGTGCCAGCAAAGCACGAGCAGGGGGCGAAGGAAACACCATATATTTT. Its translation: CASKARAGGEGNTIYF.

This clonotype was observed a few times. The chain combines TRBV7-9 with TRBJ1-1; D is unclear. The V gene lost 2 bases and the J gene lost 3 bases, with 10 bases spanning the gap. Per germline, CDR1 SEHNR and CDR2 FQNEAQ (reference sequence). The CDR3 consists of 14 residues. The CDR3 sequence: CASSLFPEYTEAFF. CDR3 nucleotides: TGTGCCAGCAGCTTATTTCCAGAGTACACTGAAGCTTTCTTT.

The J gene is TRBJ2-1, the V gene TRBV6-2 or TRBV6-3; 8 nucleotides match TRBD1. The CDR3 has 14 amino acids. Looked up from germline, CDR1 is MNHEY and CDR2 is SVGEGT. Unmatched junction bases numbered 6, after V lost 5 bases and J lost 6 bases. The CDR3 region has the DNA TGTGCCAGCAGTAGGACAGGGAATATCAATGAGCAGTTCTTC. Its protein is CASSRTGNINEQFF.

The table lists this clonotype with a count of one. The gene calls are TRBV4-3 and TRBJ2-1, with D possibly TRBD2 on 5 matching bases. The CDR3 runs 14 residues. Trimming took off 1 base at V and 5 bases at J, with 9 bases between the two ends. Per the germline V gene, CDR1 is LGHNA and CDR2 is YSLEER. In nucleotides, the CDR3 is TGCGCCAGCAGCCAAGGGACTGGGAACAATGAGCAGTTCTTC. It encodes CASSQGTGNNEQFF.

This clonotype was seen a handful of times. The rearrangement links TRBV7-2 to TRBJ1-3; D is ambiguous. Germline lookup yields CDR1 SGHTA and CDR2 FQGNSA. V was trimmed by 0 bases and J by 2 bases, leaving 8 bases between them. This CDR3 contains 15 residues. This CDR3 is CASSLAPSTGNTIYF. As DNA, the CDR3 is TGTGCCAGCAGCTTAGCGCCCAGTACTGGAAACACCATATATTTT.

In its sample, this clonotype was seen many times. J is TRBJ2-3 and V is TRBV4-2, with D possibly called TRBD1 or TRBD2 (5 bases each). CDR1 LGHNA and CDR2 YNFKEQ come from the germline V gene. V was trimmed by 3 bases and J by 5 bases, leaving 12 bases between them. The CDR3 loop spans 14 amino acids. The CDR3 DNA reads as TGTGCCAGCAGCCAGGGGACCGCAGAAGATACGCAGTATTTT. Encoded protein: CASSQGTAEDTQYF.

This clonotype showed up just once. The V and J genes are TRBV5-1 and TRBJ2-3; tentatively, D is TRBD2 (6 bases). The CDR3 runs to 15 residues. The V end lost 0 bases, the J end lost 2 bases, and 10 bases lay between the germline ends. Germline loops: CDR1 SGHRS, CDR2 YFSETQ. The chain's CDR3 is CASSLDGGATDTQYF. CDR3 nucleotide sequence: TGCGCCAGCAGCTTGGATGGCGGGGCCACAGATACGCAGTATTTT.

The genes are TRBV27 and TRBJ1-6, with 12 bases matching TRBD1. CDR1 is MNHEY, CDR2 SMNVEV, per germline (reference sequence). The ends lost 6 bases at V and 9 bases at J; junction bases unmatched: 3. The CDR3 length is 14 residues. The CDR3 region is CASRGTGGISPLHF. CDR3 nucleotides: TGTGCCAGCAGGGGGACAGGGGGCATTTCACCCCTCCACTTT.

This clonotype was counted only a few times. The chain is built from TRBV7-9 and TRBJ1-1; D is ambiguous. Germline V CDR1 and CDR2: SEHNR, FQNEAQ (reference sequence). The CDR3 has 15 residues. The germline V and J ends were trimmed by 2 bases and 3 bases, with 13 bases remaining between them. In DNA, the CDR3 is TGTGCCAGCAGCTTAAAAGCTCGCAGCCACACTGAAGCTTTCTTT. As protein: CASSLKARSHTEAFF.

V usage is TRBV7-2 and J usage is TRBJ1-6; D not resolved. Germline loops: CDR1 SGHTA, CDR2 FQGNSA. This CDR3 spans 13 amino acids. V was cut by 4 bases and J by 9 bases, with 10 bases left in between. The CDR3, as DNA: TGTGCCAGCAGCTCCCTGACGTCTTCACCCCTCCACTTT. This encodes CASSSLTSSPLHF. The whole variable domain, remainder taken from reference TRBV7-2 and TRBJ1-6, is GAGVSQSPSNKVTEKGKDVELRCDPISGHTALYWYRQSLGQGLEFLIYFQGNSAPDKSGLPSDRFSAERTGGSVSTLTIQRTQQEDSAVYLCASSSLTSSPLHFGNGTRLTVT.